Here is one TCR beta chain with its context. These data originate in a study of patients and donors after allogeneic stem cell transplantation. The ends lost 4 bases at V and 3 bases at J; junction bases unmatched: 10. Looked up from germline, CDR1 is SGHRS and CDR2 is YFSETQ. This CDR3 has 16 residues. MiXCR, applied by TCRdb to the RT-PCR reads, yields one record per CDR3 protein. Seen here are 900,000 to 1,000,000 distinct CDR3 sequences, approximately 18% observed once, and the top ten hold around 6%. Sequenced sample: blood, either unsorted or a sorted T cell fraction (not recorded which). V is TRBV5-1 and J is TRBJ2-3; 8 nucleotides align to TRBD2. This TCR was sampled from a human donor who was either an allogeneic HSCT recipient or a stem cell or donor lymphocyte infusion donor (not recorded which). It is not recorded whose cells these are; they may come from a transplant donor. CDR3: CASSPNSGTLTDTQYF. CDR3 DNA sequence: TGCGCCAGCAGCCCAAATAGCGGGACCTTAACAGATACGCAGTATTTT. Full variable domain (remainder filled in from reference TRBV5-1 and TRBJ2-3): KAGVTQTPRYLIKTRGQQVTLSCSPISGHRSVSWYQQTPGQGLQFLFEYFSETQRNKGNFPGRFSGRQFSNSRSEMNVSTLELGDSALYLCASSPNSGTLTDTQYFGPGTRLTVL.